This is a list of T cell receptor beta chains from one sample in a study of Graves' ophthalmopathy and Graves' hyperthyroidism. MiXCR was run by TCRdb on the multiplex PCR reads, yielding one entry per CDR3 protein. The sample lists fewer than 600,000 distinct CDR3 sequences, about 15% occurring once. Sequencing input: blood. The receptors were gathered from a woman in her 30s with Graves' ophthalmopathy. CDR3s include the opening cysteine and the closing phenylalanine or tryptophan. A D gene is named only where the DNA matches it firmly. The size field is filled for only some rows; it gives once, few, many or a size class.

clone_size,d_call,j_call,v_call,cdr3_nt,cdr3_aa
many,-,TRBJ1-2,TRBV27,TGTGCCAGCGGTCGGGGTTATGGCTACACCTTC,CASGRGYGYTF
few,-,TRBJ2-7,TRBV12-5,TGTGCTAGTGGTTTGTTGCCAGGGCCAAACTACCCCTACGAGCAGTACTTC,CASGLLPGPNYPYEQYF
few,-,TRBJ1-3,TRBV10-3,TGTGCCAACCAGGGGCCGGACTCTGGAAACACCATATATTTT,CANQGPDSGNTIYF
many,-,TRBJ1-2,TRBV15,TGTGCCACCACCAAGGACAGTTCCGTCTATGGCTACACCTTC,CATTKDSSVYGYTF
many,TRBD1,TRBJ1-2,TRBV5-6,TGTGCCAGCAGCTGGGGCCCGGGACAGACGAACTATGGCTACACCTTC,CASSWGPGQTNYGYTF
-,TRBD1,TRBJ1-5,TRBV7-3,TGTGCCAGCAGCTTAACCTTCTTGACAGGGGGCCTGACTAATCAGCCCCAGCATTTT,CASSLTFLTGGLTNQPQHF
many,-,TRBJ2-7,TRBV15,TGTGCCACCAGCTGGACATTAGGACCTTACGAGCAGTACTTC,CATSWTLGPYEQYF
many,-,TRBJ1-2,TRBV12-3/TRBV12-4,TGTGCCAGCAGTTTGGACAGAAACTATGGCTACACCTTC,CASSLDRNYGYTF
many,TRBD1,TRBJ1-6,TRBV27,TGTGCCAGCAGACGGACAGGGGGAAGGGATTATAATTCACCCCTCCACTTT,CASRRTGGRDYNSPLHF
many,-,TRBJ2-7,TRBV12-3/TRBV12-4,TGTGCCAGCAGTGGCTTCGACGAGCAGTACTTC,CASSGFDEQYF
few,-,TRBJ1-5,TRBV19,TGTGCCAGTAGTATCCCGGGTGTGGGTCCGGGCAATCAGCCCCAGCATTTT,CASSIPGVGPGNQPQHF
many,TRBD1,TRBJ1-5,TRBV5-1,TGCGCCAGCAGCTTGGCGGGACAGGGTCCCAATCAGCCCCAGCATTTT,CASSLAGQGPNQPQHF
few,-,TRBJ2-4,TRBV18,TGTGCCAGCTCACCCCTTAGCTTGGCCAAAAACATTAAGTACTTC,CASSPLSLAKNIKYF
many,TRBD1,TRBJ2-7,TRBV2,TGTGCCAGCAGTGATCAGGGGGCCTCCTACGAGCAGTACTTC,CASSDQGASYEQYF
few,-,TRBJ2-7,TRBV4-1,TGCGCCAGCAGCCAAGATGGCCAGGGTGGCGAGCAGTACTTC,CASSQDGQGGEQYF
-,-,TRBJ2-2,TRBV6-2/TRBV6-3,TGTGCCAGCAAGGGCTATACCGGGGAGCTGTTTTTT,CASKGYTGELFF
many,-,TRBJ2-7,TRBV10-3,TGTGCCATCAGCCCCCCGGGATCCGGCTACGAGCAGTACTTC,CAISPPGSGYEQYF
few,-,TRBJ2-2,TRBV9,TGTGCCAGCAGCGTCGACGGGCAGAACACCGGGGAGCTGTTTTTT,CASSVDGQNTGELFF
-,-,TRBJ2-4,TRBV2,TGTGCCAGCAGTGAGTTGTTCGAGTGGACAGCCAAAAACATTCAGTACTTC,CASSELFEWTAKNIQYF
-,-,TRBJ1-2,TRBV24-1,TGTGCCACCAGTGATTTCGGAGTATACGGCTACACCTTC,CATSDFGVYGYTF
-,-,TRBJ2-4,TRBV24-1,TGTGCCACCAAGGCTGTCCTAGCCAAAAACATTCAGTACTTC,CATKAVLAKNIQYF
-,TRBD2,TRBJ2-7,TRBV6-1,TGTGCCAGTCTATACGGGTCTAGCGGTACCTACGAGCAGTACTTC,CASLYGSSGTYEQYF
many,TRBD1,TRBJ1-1,TRBV28,TGTGCCAGCAGTTTACTCTCAGGGGGAGGGGACACTGAAGCTTTCTTT,CASSLLSGGGDTEAFF
many,-,TRBJ1-2,TRBV24-1,TGTGCCACCAAGGGTGCGCAGGGGAGCGGCTACACCTTC,CATKGAQGSGYTF
many,-,TRBJ1-6,TRBV6-2/TRBV6-3,TGTGCCAGCAGTCCGACCCTATACGACTCTTACAGGTCCCTCCACTTT,CASSPTLYDSYRSLHF
many,TRBD2,TRBJ2-2,TRBV20-1,TGCAGTGCTGGACTAGCGGGAGTAGTAGGTGGTACCGGGGAGCTGTTTTTT,CSAGLAGVVGGTGELFF
many,-,TRBJ2-2,TRBV12-3/TRBV12-4,TGTGCCAGCAGTACTTATAGCTCGGCGAACACCGGGGAGCTGTTTTTT,CASSTYSSANTGELFF
many,TRBD1,TRBJ1-5,TRBV12-3/TRBV12-4,TGTGCCAGCAGTTTTCAGGGGGCTGCTCAGCCCCAGCATTTT,CASSFQGAAQPQHF
-,-,TRBJ1-1,TRBV3-1,TGTGCCAGCAGCCAAAATGACAGAAACACTGAAGCTTTCTTT,CASSQNDRNTEAFF
few,TRBD2,TRBJ2-2,TRBV20-1,TGCAGTGCTAGAGAGGAGCGGGGGGCCGGGGAGCTGTTTTTT,CSAREERGAGELFF
many,-,TRBJ1-1,TRBV11-2,TGTGCCAGCAGCTTTCGGGGGGGGCGCATCACTGAAGCTTTCTTT,CASSFRGGRITEAFF
many,TRBD1,TRBJ1-1,TRBV5-1,TGCGCCAGCAGCCCGGGACAGAGTAACACTGAAGCTTTCTTT,CASSPGQSNTEAFF
many,TRBD2,TRBJ2-5,TRBV20-1,TGCAGTGCTAGAGATAGAAGAAGCGGGGCCGGGGGGACCCAGTACTTC,CSARDRRSGAGGTQYF
-,-,TRBJ1-5,TRBV13,TGTGCCAGCAGCATGGGTCCCCCGAATAGCAATCAGCCCCAGCATTTT,CASSMGPPNSNQPQHF
-,-,TRBJ2-7,TRBV6-1,TGTGCCAGCAGTACCCCTCCGGAGGGGATCCACGAGCAGTACTTC,CASSTPPEGIHEQYF
-,-,TRBJ2-5,TRBV12-3/TRBV12-4,TGTGCCAGCAGCTTCGGAACGGGACAAGAGACCCGGCACTTC,CASSFGTGQETRHF
many,-,TRBJ1-2,TRBV20-1,TGCAGTGGGAAGGAGTACTATGGCTACACCTTC,CSGKEYYGYTF
few,-,TRBJ1-2,TRBV4-1,TGCGCCAGCAGTAACCTCGCCGCTGGGGACATTAAAGGCTACACCTTC,CASSNLAAGDIKGYTF
few,-,TRBJ1-3,TRBV12-3/TRBV12-4,TGTGCCAGCAGTTTAAGGCTCCCCTCCTCTGGAAACACCATATATTTT,CASSLRLPSSGNTIYF
few,-,TRBJ2-2,TRBV9,TGTGCCAGCAGCGCGAAGGAGGGTTTCGTAGCAATCGGGGAGCTGTTTTTT,CASSAKEGFVAIGELFF
many,-,TRBJ2-7,TRBV12-3/TRBV12-4,TGTGCCAGCAGTTCGGGGTGGACCTACGAGCAGTACTTC,CASSSGWTYEQYF
many,TRBD2,TRBJ2-7,TRBV12-3/TRBV12-4,TGTGCCAGCAGTCCAGCGGGGGGTAGCGCTTACGAGCAGTACTTC,CASSPAGGSAYEQYF
many,TRBD1,TRBJ1-2,TRBV12-3/TRBV12-4,TGTGCCAGCAGTACGGGACAGGGGGTCTATGGCTACACCTTC,CASSTGQGVYGYTF
many,-,TRBJ2-7,TRBV18,TGTGCCAGCTCACCCGTGACCCCAAGGGGCTACGAGCAGTACTTC,CASSPVTPRGYEQYF
many,-,TRBJ1-1,TRBV12-5,TGTGCTAGTGCCCCCAACACTGAAGCTTTCTTT,CASAPNTEAFF